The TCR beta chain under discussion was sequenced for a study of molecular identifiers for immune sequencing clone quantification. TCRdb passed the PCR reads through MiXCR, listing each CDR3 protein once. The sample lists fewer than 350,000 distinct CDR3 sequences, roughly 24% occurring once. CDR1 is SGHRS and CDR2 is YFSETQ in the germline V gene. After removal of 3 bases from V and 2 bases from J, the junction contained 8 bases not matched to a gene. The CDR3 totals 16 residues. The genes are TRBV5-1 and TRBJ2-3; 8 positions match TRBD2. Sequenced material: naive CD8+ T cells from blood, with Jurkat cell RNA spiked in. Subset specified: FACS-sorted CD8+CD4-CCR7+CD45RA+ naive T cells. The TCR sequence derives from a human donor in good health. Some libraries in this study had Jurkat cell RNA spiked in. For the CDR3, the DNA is TGCGCCAGCAGCTCCTGGTTAGCGGGGTACACAGATACGCAGTATTTT. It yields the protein CASSSWLAGYTDTQYF.